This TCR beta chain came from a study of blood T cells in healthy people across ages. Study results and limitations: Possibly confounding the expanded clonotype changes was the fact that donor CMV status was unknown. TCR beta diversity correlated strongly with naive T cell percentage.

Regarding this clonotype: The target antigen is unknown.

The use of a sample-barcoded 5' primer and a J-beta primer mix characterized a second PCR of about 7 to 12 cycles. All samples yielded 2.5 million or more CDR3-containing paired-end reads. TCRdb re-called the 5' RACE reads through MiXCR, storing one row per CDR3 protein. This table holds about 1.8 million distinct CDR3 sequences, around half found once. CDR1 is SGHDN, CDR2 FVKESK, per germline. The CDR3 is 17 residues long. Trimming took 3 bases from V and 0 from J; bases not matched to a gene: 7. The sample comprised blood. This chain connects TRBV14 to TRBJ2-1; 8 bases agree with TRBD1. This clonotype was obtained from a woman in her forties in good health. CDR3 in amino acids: CASSQRQGTGSYNEQFF. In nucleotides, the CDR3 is TGTGCCAGCAGCCAGAGACAGGGGACGGGCTCCTACAATGAGCAGTTCTTC.